This T cell receptor beta chain is from a study of CD8+ T cells in alopecia areata. Findings and limits, study-wide: In scalp and blood, many expanded lesional clones persisted during tofacitinib. Especially in alopecia totalis/universalis, lesional scalp showed greater clonality than normal scalp did.

Germline V gives CDR1 SGDLS, CDR2 YYNGEE. This CDR3 region has 18 residues. Germline trimming cut 0 bases from V and 6 bases from J; bases unmatched to any gene: 11. Treatment denoted: oral pan-JAK inhibitor, 5-10 mg twice daily. Patients with alopecia areata provided lesional scalp punch biopsies as well as peripheral blood. As regards this clone: Its antigen is still unknown.

It was cDNA, reverse transcribed from extracted RNA, that served as the sequencing template. Using immunoSEQ multiplex PCR, the repertoire was profiled, and TCRdb retains in-frame clones only, with some absent. The sample lists some 180,000 clones, 53% seen once, with about 10% in the top ten. The specimen comprised CD8+ T cells sorted from blood, sampled at week 24, from a patient treated with tofacitinib. This clonotype was sampled from a human donor with alopecia areata. The J gene is TRBJ2-3, the V gene TRBV9; 12 nucleotides match TRBD2. The CDR3 DNA sequence: TGTGCCAGCAGCGTAGCAGACGCTAGCGGGGGGGCGTGGGATACGCAGTATTTT. Amino acids: CASSVADASGGAWDTQYF. The full variable domain, its missing parts supplied by reference TRBV9 and TRBJ2-3, is DSGVTQTPKHLITATGQRVTLRCSPRSGDLSVYWYQQSLDQGLQFLIQYYNGEERAKGNILERFSAQQFPDLHSELNLSSLELGDSALYFCASSVADASGGAWDTQYFGPGTRLTVL.